This T cell receptor beta chain was obtained from a study of technical replicates of blood from a handful of donors. Libraries were prepared by immunoSEQ multiplex PCR; TCRdb keeps only in-frame clonotypes and omits some of them. The table records about 81,000 clones, around 96% of them present only once. This CDR3 contains 16 residues. Trimming removed 5 bases from V and 2 bases from J; junction bases left unmatched: 9. Germline lookup yields CDR1 PRHDT and CDR2 FYEKMQ (reference sequence). What was sequenced was T cells isolated from PBMCs. The sequence was collected from a human donor in good health. V usage is TRBV13 and J usage is TRBJ2-3; the match to TRBD1 covers 8 bases. This chain's CDR3 is CASSTRDRSATDTQYF. The CDR3 DNA is TGTGCCAGCAGCACCCGGGACAGGAGCGCCACAGATACGCAGTATTTT.